These 28 T cell receptor beta chains were all obtained from the same sample, sequenced in a study of T cells after yellow fever vaccination. One entry per CDR3 protein, called by TCRdb with MiXCR from the 5' RACE reads. The sample holds about 200,000 distinct CDR3 sequences, about 3% seen once. Specimen: CD4+ T cells sorted from PBMCs, collected 10 days after the yellow fever booster vaccination. The receptors here all came from a man between 18 and 35 years old who received the YFV17D yellow fever vaccine.

This clonotype was seen many times. The genes are TRBV11-2 and TRBJ1-2, with D unresolved. The V and J ends lost 3 bases and 4 bases respectively, with 21 bases between them. Germline values: CDR1 SGHAT, CDR2 FQNNGV. The CDR3 is 17 residues long. CDR3 protein: CASSFHTSLRTGYGYTF. The CDR3 DNA is TGTGCCAGCAGCTTCCACACCTCACTCCGGACCGGCTATGGCTACACCTTC.

A few counts support this clonotype. V gene TRBV19 combines with J gene TRBJ2-7; a weak D match, TRBD2 (5 bases). Germline CDR1 LNHDA, CDR2 SQIVND (reference sequence). V dropped 9 bases and J dropped 11 bases, with 20 bases sitting between them. This CDR3 contains 12 residues. The CDR3, as DNA: TGTGCCAGGCCAACCGGACTTCCCGGGGAGTACGTC. Translated: CARPTGLPGEYV.

This clonotype was seen a few times. This rearrangement joins TRBV6-1 to TRBJ2-5; D gene unclear. Germline V gives CDR1 MNHNS, CDR2 SASEGT. The CDR3 is 15 residues long. The germline V and J ends were trimmed by 4 bases and 1 base, with 13 bases remaining between them. This CDR3 is CASSAWWGSQETQYF. CDR3 DNA sequence: TGTGCCAGCAGTGCCTGGTGGGGATCCCAAGAGACCCAGTACTTC.

This clonotype showed up just a few times. The CDR3, as DNA: TGTGCCAGCAGCTTGGGAGGTGACACCACCCAAGCTTTCTTT. It translates to CASSLGGDTTQAFF. The chain joins TRBV5-4 to TRBJ1-1; no clear D. V was cut by 0 bases and J by 9 bases, with 15 bases left in between. Germline V gene data show CDR1 as SGHNT and CDR2 as YYREEE (reference sequence). This CDR3 is built from 14 residues.

In this sample, this clonotype turned up a few times. V usage is TRBV12-3 or TRBV12-4 and J usage is TRBJ1-2; tentative D call: TRBD1 (5 bases). V dropped 1 base and J dropped 4 bases, with 10 bases sitting between them. CDR3 length: 14 amino acids. The CDR3 nucleotides are TGTGCCAGCAGTTTAGTACCCGGGACCTATGGCTACACCTTC. Amino acids: CASSLVPGTYGYTF.

This clonotype was seen only a few times. The chain joins TRBV30 to TRBJ1-2; D possibly corresponds to TRBD1 (5 bases). This CDR3 spans 11 amino acids. From germline, CDR1 is GTSNPN and CDR2 SVGIG (reference sequence). The V end was cut by 1 base, the J end by 8 bases, with 8 bases between. CDR3 loop: CAWSGGSGYTF. The CDR3, as DNA: TGTGCCTGGAGTGGGGGGAGCGGCTACACCTTC. Variable domain in full (rest from reference TRBV30 and TRBJ1-2): SQTIHQWPATLVQPVGSPLSLECTVEGTSNPNLYWYRQAAGRGLQLLFYSVGIGQISSEVPQNLSASRPQDRQFILSSKKLLLSDSGFYLCAWSGGSGYTFGSGTRLTVV.

This clonotype was seen repeatedly, ten times or more. The V and J genes are TRBV5-5 and TRBJ1-5, with D hard to call. The CDR3 contains 15 residues. CDR1 and CDR2 (germline): SGHKS, YYEKEE (reference sequence). V shed 0 bases and J shed 0 bases, with 7 bases lying between them. CDR3 loop: CASSLGGYSNQPQHF. CDR3 in DNA: TGTGCCAGCAGCTTGGGAGGATATAGCAATCAGCCCCAGCATTTT.

The chain has TRBV10-3 and TRBJ2-3; a possible D gene is TRBD1 (5 bases). CDR3 length: 14 amino acids. V was trimmed by 6 bases and J by 5 bases, leaving 15 bases between them. Germline-derived CDR1 and CDR2 are ENHRY and SYGVKD. This chain's CDR3 is CAIRGQPLGDTQYF. The CDR3 DNA reads TGTGCCATCAGGGGGCAACCCTTAGGAGATACGCAGTATTTT.

This clonotype was detected only a few times. The chain carries TRBV15 and TRBJ1-6; D call uncertain. V was clipped by 1 base and J by 9 bases, with 16 bases between them. CDR3 length equals 16 residues. CDR1 and CDR2 (germline): LNHNV, YYDKDF (reference sequence). CDR3 DNA sequence: TGTGCCACCAGCAGAGGGGCAGGTTCGTTTGGTTCACCCCTCCACTTT. Its translation: CATSRGAGSFGSPLHF.

This clonotype was found many times. The V and J genes are TRBV18 and TRBJ2-3; 9 bases agree with TRBD1. CDR1 and CDR2 from the germline V gene are KGHSH and LQKENI. The length of the CDR3 is 17 residues. J lost 4 bases, V lost 2 bases, and 10 bases had no gene match. The DNA for the CDR3 is TGTGCCAGCTCACCAAGGTGGGGACAGGGACCCCCAGATACGCAGTATTTT. Protein sequence: CASSPRWGQGPPDTQYF. The complete variable domain, with remaining parts taken from reference TRBV18 and TRBJ2-3, reads NAGVMQNPRHLVRRRGQEARLRCSPMKGHSHVYWYRQLPEEGLKFMVYLQKENIIDESGMPKERFSAEFPKEGPSILRIQQVVRGDSAAYFCASSPRWGQGPPDTQYFGPGTRLTVL.

This clonotype was seen repeatedly, ten times or more. This chain joins TRBV18 and TRBJ1-2, with D tentatively TRBD1 (6 bases). Germline V gene sequence: CDR1 KGHSH, CDR2 LQKENI. The V end lost 3 bases, the J end lost 4 bases, and 9 bases lay between the germline ends. The CDR3 runs to 13 residues. CDR3 DNA sequence: TGTGCCAGCTCACCGGACAGCGGCTATGGCTACACCTTC. It translates to CASSPDSGYGYTF. The full variable domain, rest sourced from reference TRBV18 and TRBJ1-2, is NAGVMQNPRHLVRRRGQEARLRCSPMKGHSHVYWYRQLPEEGLKFMVYLQKENIIDESGMPKERFSAEFPKEGPSILRIQQVVRGDSAAYFCASSPDSGYGYTFGSGTRLTVV.

This clonotype was counted ten times or more. This rearrangement joins TRBV12-3 or TRBV12-4 to TRBJ2-3; D perhaps matches TRBD2 (5 bases). V dropped 4 bases and J dropped 5 bases, with 10 bases sitting between them. This CDR3 contains 13 residues. This CDR3 is CASSSGIRDTQYF. The CDR3 DNA reads TGTGCCAGCAGTTCGGGGATTAGAGATACGCAGTATTTT.

This clonotype has more than one count but fewer than ten. This chain links TRBV29-1 with TRBJ1-1; no definite D call. CDR1 is SQVTM and CDR2 is ANQGSEA in the germline V gene. V was cut by 5 bases and J by 2 bases, with 12 bases left in between. The CDR3 contains 13 residues. This CDR3 is CSVSRTFNTEAFF. The CDR3 region has the DNA TGCAGCGTTTCCCGGACCTTTAACACTGAAGCTTTCTTT.

There are many counts of this clonotype. The chain carries TRBV10-3 and TRBJ2-3; TRBD2 matches at 8 bases. The CDR3 length is 14 residues. Germline CDR1 is ENHRY and CDR2 is SYGVKD. V lost 6 bases to trimming and J lost 4 bases; unmatched junction nucleotides: 6. The CDR3 DNA reads TGTGCCATCAGAGGCGGAGCGGGGGCAGATACGCAGTATTTT. Translated: CAIRGGAGADTQYF.

This clonotype has ten or more counts. The genes are TRBV25-1 and TRBJ2-1; 8 nucleotides agree with TRBD2. Per germline, CDR1 MGHDK and CDR2 SYGVNS. CDR3 length: 14 residues. With V trimmed by 8 bases and J by 4 bases, 7 bases remained unmatched. CDR3: CASAGGGPYNEQFF. The CDR3 DNA reads as TGTGCCAGCGCCGGGGGGGGCCCGTACAATGAGCAGTTCTTC.

This clonotype was detected ten times or more. The gene calls are TRBV29-1 and TRBJ2-3; possibly TRBD1 or TRBD2 for D (5 bases each). CDR3 length equals 15 residues. The germline V gene has CDR1 SQVTM and CDR2 ANQGSEA. V lost 0 bases to trimming and J lost 5 bases, with 15 bases between them. The chain's CDR3 is CSVEDLTGLGDTQYF. As DNA, the CDR3 is TGCAGCGTTGAAGATCTCACGGGGCTAGGAGATACGCAGTATTTT.

This clonotype was counted a few times. This rearrangement joins TRBV4-1 to TRBJ1-2, with unresolved D. CDR1 MGHRA and CDR2 YSYEKL come from the germline V gene. Trimming stripped 5 bases from V and 2 bases from J, with 12 bases between. There are 14 residues in the CDR3. This chain's CDR3 is CASSKGAGNYGYTF. The CDR3 DNA reads as TGCGCCAGCAGCAAGGGCGCGGGGAACTATGGCTACACCTTC.

This clonotype showed up many times. The chain couples TRBV2 to TRBJ2-1; maybe TRBD1 (5 bases). Germline loops: CDR1 SNHLY, CDR2 FYNNEI. V dropped 6 bases and J dropped 0 bases, with 6 bases sitting between them. This CDR3 is built from 13 residues. The CDR3 here is CASRGDSYNEQFF. The CDR3 coding sequence is TGTGCCAGCAGAGGGGACTCCTACAATGAGCAGTTCTTC.

This clonotype was picked up a small number of times. V is TRBV4-3 and J is TRBJ2-5; 10 positions agree with TRBD2. The CDR3 has 14 residues. V shed 9 bases, J shed 5 bases, and the junction held 9 bases outside the gene matches. The germline gives CDR1 LGHNA, CDR2 YSLEER. CDR3 in amino acids: CASAQRGGRETQYF. CDR3 nucleotide sequence: TGCGCCAGTGCCCAGCGGGGGGGCAGGGAGACCCAGTACTTC.

This clonotype was found many times. This chain uses TRBV27 with TRBJ1-2; a possible D gene is TRBD1 (6 bases). V lost 9 bases, J lost 7 bases, and 24 bases lay in between. CDR1 is MNHEY and CDR2 is SMNVEV in the germline V gene (reference sequence). The CDR3 covers 15 residues. The CDR3 nucleotides read TGTGCCAGTTGTCAGTCAGGGGCGGGCCCCCCTGGCTACACCTTC. Amino acids: CASCQSGAGPPGYTF.

This clonotype has ten or more counts. The rearrangement uses TRBV3-1 and TRBJ1-1; D remains unclear. Trimming pared 4 bases from V and 3 bases from J, leaving 9 bases between. This CDR3 has 13 amino acids. The germline V gene has CDR1 LGHDT and CDR2 YNNKEL (reference sequence). CDR3 DNA sequence: TGTGCCAGCAGCCGGAATGATGACACTGAAGCTTTCTTT. It yields the protein CASSRNDDTEAFF.

In its sample, this clonotype was seen many times. This chain links TRBV5-1 with TRBJ2-3; the match to TRBD2 covers 11 bases. J lost 8 bases, V lost 1 base, and 3 bases had no gene match. Germline V CDR1 and CDR2: SGHRS, YFSETQ. The CDR3 length is 14 residues. The DNA of the CDR3 is TGCGCCAGCAGCTTGAGTAGCGGGGGGGCTACGCAGTATTTT. As protein: CASSLSSGGATQYF.

Worth noting for this clonotype: It may be a read error: a sequence one base away is much more abundant. This chain uses TRBV20-1 with TRBJ2-3; 9 bases are shared with TRBD2. CDR3 size: 14 residues. The germline V gene encodes CDR1 DFQATT and CDR2 SNEGSKA (reference sequence). V was pared by 5 bases and J by 5 bases, with 8 bases of the junction left unmatched. CDR3 in amino acids: CSALSGGTKDTQYF. The CDR3 DNA sequence: TGCAGTGCTCTGAGCGGGGGGACCAAAGATACGCAGTATTTT.

This clonotype was observed many times. The chain recombines TRBV5-6 with TRBJ2-4; no firm D call. CDR1 is SGHDT, CDR2 YYEEEE, per germline. Trimming shortened V by 7 bases and J by 1 base, and 18 bases separated the two germline ends. The length of the CDR3 is 16 residues. The CDR3 sequence is CASPVSSRRAKNIQYF. The DNA for the CDR3 is TGTGCCAGCCCTGTAAGCTCAAGACGGGCCAAAAACATTCAGTACTTC.

This clonotype showed up just a few times. This chain links TRBV20-1 with TRBJ2-3; the D call may be TRBD1 or TRBD2 (6 bases each). The CDR3 is 14 amino acids. The germline V gene has CDR1 DFQATT and CDR2 SNEGSKA (reference sequence). V dropped 7 bases and J dropped 2 bases, with 16 bases sitting between them. CDR3 DNA sequence: TGCAGTGATTTGGGGGGCCTGAACACAGATACGCAGTATTTT. This sequence encodes CSDLGGLNTDTQYF.

J is TRBJ1-2 and V is TRBV28; D uncertain. Trimming shortened V by 4 bases and J by 4 bases, and 16 bases separated the two germline ends. The CDR3 runs 15 residues. CDR1 and CDR2 from the germline V gene are MDHEN and SYDVKM. CDR3: CASSSTQMGFYGYTF. CDR3 nucleotide sequence: TGTGCCAGCAGTTCCACCCAGATGGGGTTCTATGGCTACACCTTC.

The chain carries TRBV12-3 or TRBV12-4 and TRBJ2-6; D is undetermined. The CDR3 totals 14 residues. V was clipped by 3 bases and J by 2 bases, with 5 bases between them. As DNA, the CDR3 is TGTGCCAGCAGTTTCGAGGCTGGGGCCAACGTCCTGACTTTC. Translating gives CASSFEAGANVLTF.

This clonotype was detected many times. The V gene is TRBV4-3, the J gene TRBJ2-3; no firm D call. The CDR3 spans 17 residues. V dropped 0 bases and J dropped 2 bases, with 15 bases sitting between them. CDR1 and CDR2 from the germline V gene are LGHNA and YSLEER. The CDR3 bases are TGCGCCAGCAGCCAAGACGGTCGGGTGGGGTACACAGATACGCAGTATTTT. Translating gives CASSQDGRVGYTDTQYF.